The sample holds a few counts of the clone carrying this T cell receptor beta chain. These data belong to a study of blood T cell repertoires in COVID-19. Profiled with immunoSEQ multiplex PCR; TCRdb holds only in-frame clones, not every one. The sample lists 270,000 or so clones, approximately 80% seen once, with 2.5% to 3% in the top ten. The CDR3 is 16 amino acids. Per germline, CDR1 LNHDA and CDR2 SQIVND (reference sequence). V shed 3 bases and J shed 8 bases, with 17 bases lying between them. This receptor was identified in a woman aged 60-70 years with active or convalescent COVID-19. The specimen sequenced was peripheral blood. This chain connects TRBV19 to TRBJ1-6; no firm D call. The CDR3, as DNA: TGTGCCAGTAGTATCATGAAGCAGGCGACCCATTCACCCCTCCACTTT. Amino acid sequence: CASSIMKQATHSPLHF.